These 8 T cell receptor beta chains share one sample of origin, sequenced in a study of OX40 agonist ivuxolimab in advanced cancers. The table came from immunoSEQ multiplex PCR; TCRdb's copy has only in-frame clones and leaves some out. The sample comprises 70,000 to 95,000 clones, approximately 94% of which are singletons, and 2.6% rests with the top ten. The sequencing here drew on CD4+ or CD8+ T cells sorted from blood, taken in a trial of the OX40 agonist ivuxolimab. The receptors come from an adult with an advanced solid tumor such as melanoma, head and neck, liver or kidney cancer.

V is TRBV9 and J is TRBJ1-3; the D is unclear. Germline V CDR1 and CDR2: SGDLS, YYNGEE. The CDR3 covers 17 residues. V lost 0 bases to trimming and J lost 4 bases, with 17 bases between them. The CDR3 sequence is CASSVDGSGNYGNTIYF. The CDR3 DNA reads TGTGCCAGCAGCGTAGATGGGTCCGGGAATTACGGAAACACCATATATTTT.

The V and J genes are TRBV12-5 and TRBJ1-1, with TRBD1 identical over 7 bases. Germline assignment: CDR1 LGHNT and CDR2 FRNRAP. This CDR3 has 15 residues. The V gene end was trimmed by 0 bases and the J gene end by 5 bases; junction bases not matched to a gene: 6. The CDR3 sequence: CASGLVGQGGTEAFF. CDR3 DNA: TGTGCTAGTGGTTTGGTAGGGCAGGGGGGGACTGAAGCTTTCTTT.

The chain employs TRBV19 and TRBJ1-1, with D possibly being TRBD1 (5 bases). Trimming stripped 0 bases from V and 1 base from J, with 9 bases between. CDR3 size: 15 residues. Germline V gene lookup returns CDR1 LNHDA and CDR2 SQIVND (reference sequence). CDR3 sequence: CASSIDFGGNTEAFF. The CDR3 bases are TGTGCCAGTAGTATAGATTTTGGGGGGAACACTGAAGCTTTCTTT.

The V gene is TRBV15, the J gene TRBJ2-1; a weak D match, TRBD2 (5 bases). The germline gives CDR1 LNHNV, CDR2 YYDKDF (reference sequence). V lost 8 bases and J 5 bases, leaving 13 bases between the germline ends. The CDR3 covers 13 residues. The CDR3 coding sequence is TGTGCCACCTACCGGACTCTCGACAATGAGCAGTTCTTC. Its protein product is CATYRTLDNEQFF.

The CDR3 region is CASSHLPRRTESYEQYF. The CDR3 DNA reads as TGTGCCAGCAGCCACCTACCAAGACGTACGGAGTCCTACGAGCAGTACTTC. The V gene is TRBV14, the J gene TRBJ2-7; no reliable D call. The CDR3 has 17 amino acids. Germline values: CDR1 SGHDN, CDR2 FVKESK. Trimming removed 3 bases from V and 1 base from J, with 19 bases in between.

CDR3 DNA: TGCGCCAGCAGTCCGGGACTAGCTTTGGAGACCCAGTACTTC. Protein product: CASSPGLALETQYF. The chain has TRBV4-3 and TRBJ2-5, with TRBD2 matching over 9 bases. The CDR3 spans 14 residues. Germline loops: CDR1 LGHNA, CDR2 YSLEER. The ends lost 6 bases at V and 5 bases at J; junction bases unmatched: 7.

The chain carries TRBV7-2 and TRBJ1-2, with D uncertain. Germline CDR1 SGHTA, CDR2 FQGNSA. Trimming took off 4 bases at V and 5 bases at J, with 14 bases between the two ends. This CDR3 is built from 14 residues. The chain's CDR3 is CASSYLAETYGYTF. The CDR3, as DNA: TGTGCCAGCAGCTATCTGGCCGAGACTTATGGCTACACCTTC.

The J gene is TRBJ2-1, the V gene TRBV28; 8 bases fit TRBD2. This CDR3 comprises 17 residues. With 7 bases clipped from V and 0 bases from J, the junction kept 11 bases outside the gene matches. From germline, CDR1 is MDHEN and CDR2 SYDVKM. The CDR3 protein is CASKQGLAGSSYNEQFF. The CDR3 bases are TGTGCCAGCAAGCAGGGTCTAGCGGGCAGCTCCTACAATGAGCAGTTCTTC. The variable domain in full, with the rest retrieved from reference TRBV28 and TRBJ2-1, is DVKVTQSSRYLVKRTGEKVFLECVQDMDHENMFWYRQDPGLGLRLIYFSYDVKMKEKGDIPEGYSVSREKKERFSLILESASTNQTSMYLCASKQGLAGSSYNEQFFGPGTRLTVL.